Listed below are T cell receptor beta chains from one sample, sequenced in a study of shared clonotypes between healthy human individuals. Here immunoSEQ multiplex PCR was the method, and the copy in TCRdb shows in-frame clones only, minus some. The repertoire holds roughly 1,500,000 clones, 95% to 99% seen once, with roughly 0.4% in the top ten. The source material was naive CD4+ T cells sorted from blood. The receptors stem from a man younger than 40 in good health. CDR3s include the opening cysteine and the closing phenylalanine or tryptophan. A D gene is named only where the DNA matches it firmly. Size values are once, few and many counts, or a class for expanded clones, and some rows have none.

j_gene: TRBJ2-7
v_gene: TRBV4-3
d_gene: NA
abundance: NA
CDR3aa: CASSQEPTSYEQYF
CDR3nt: TGCGCCAGCAGCCAAGAACCCACCTCCTACGAGCAGTACTTC

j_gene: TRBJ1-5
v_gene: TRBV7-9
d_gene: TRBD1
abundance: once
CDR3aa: CASSPTGGNQPQHF
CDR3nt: TGTGCCAGCAGCCCAACAGGGGGCAATCAGCCCCAGCATTTT

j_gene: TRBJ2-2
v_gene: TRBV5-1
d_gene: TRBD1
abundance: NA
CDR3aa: CASNRRGTGAPGELFF
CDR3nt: TGCGCCAGCAACCGAAGAGGGACAGGGGCCCCCGGGGAGCTGTTTTTT

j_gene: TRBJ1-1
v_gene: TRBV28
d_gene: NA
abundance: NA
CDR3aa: CATQLNTEAFF
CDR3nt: TGTGCCACCCAACTGAACACTGAAGCTTTCTTT

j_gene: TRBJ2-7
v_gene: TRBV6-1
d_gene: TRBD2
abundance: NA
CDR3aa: CASSATSGETYEQYF
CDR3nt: TGTGCCAGCAGTGCAACTAGCGGGGAAACCTACGAGCAGTACTTC

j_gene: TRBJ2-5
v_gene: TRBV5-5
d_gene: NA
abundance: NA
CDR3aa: CASSPGPGAGETQYF
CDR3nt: TGTGCCAGCAGCCCCGGTCCGGGGGCTGGGGAGACCCAGTACTTC

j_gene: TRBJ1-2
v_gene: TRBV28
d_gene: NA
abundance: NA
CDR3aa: CASSYTPGDGYTF
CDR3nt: TGTGCCAGCAGTTATACCCCTGGTGATGGCTACACCTTC

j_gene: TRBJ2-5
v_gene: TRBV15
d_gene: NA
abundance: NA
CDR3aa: CATGFSRETQYF
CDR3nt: TGTGCCACCGGATTTTCTAGAGAGACCCAGTACTTC

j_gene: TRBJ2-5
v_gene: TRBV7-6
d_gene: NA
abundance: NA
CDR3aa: CASSVQETQYF
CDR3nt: TGTGCCAGCAGCGTCCAAGAGACCCAGTACTTC

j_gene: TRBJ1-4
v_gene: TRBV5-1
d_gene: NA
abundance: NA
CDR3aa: CASSFTPNEKLFF
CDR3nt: TGCGCCAGCAGCTTCACACCTAATGAAAAACTGTTTTTT

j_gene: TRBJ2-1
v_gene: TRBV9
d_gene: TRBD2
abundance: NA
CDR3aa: CASSVASGRKAHNEQFF
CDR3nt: TGTGCCAGCAGCGTAGCTAGCGGGAGAAAGGCGCACAATGAGCAGTTCTTC

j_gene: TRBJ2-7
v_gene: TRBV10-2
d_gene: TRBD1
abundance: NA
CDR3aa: CASSYDRGRGYEQYF
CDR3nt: TGCGCCAGCAGCTACGACAGGGGGAGGGGTTACGAGCAGTACTTC

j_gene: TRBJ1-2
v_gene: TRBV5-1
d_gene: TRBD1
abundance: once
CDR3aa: CASSHDRDYGYTF
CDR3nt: TGCGCCAGCAGTCACGACAGGGATTATGGCTACACCTTC

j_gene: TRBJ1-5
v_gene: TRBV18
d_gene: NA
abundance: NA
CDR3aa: CASSPGEGISNQPQHF
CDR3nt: TGTGCCAGCTCACCTGGGGAAGGCATTAGCAATCAGCCCCAGCATTTT

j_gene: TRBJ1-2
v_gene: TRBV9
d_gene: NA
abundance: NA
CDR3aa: CASSVASPDYGYTF
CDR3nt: TGTGCCAGCAGCGTAGCGTCACCAGATTATGGCTACACCTTC

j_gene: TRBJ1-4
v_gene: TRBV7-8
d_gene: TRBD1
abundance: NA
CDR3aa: CASSRDRVEEKLFF
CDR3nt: TGTGCCAGCAGCCGGGACAGGGTTGAGGAAAAACTGTTTTTT

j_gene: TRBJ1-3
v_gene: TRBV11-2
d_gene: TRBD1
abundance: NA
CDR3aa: CASSRDRSGRNTIYF
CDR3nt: TGTGCCAGCAGCCGGGACAGGTCGGGCCGAAACACCATATATTTT

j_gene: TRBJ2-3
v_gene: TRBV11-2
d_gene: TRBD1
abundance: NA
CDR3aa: CASSSNIQGSDTQYF
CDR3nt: TGTGCCAGCAGCTCAAATATACAGGGGTCAGATACGCAGTATTTT

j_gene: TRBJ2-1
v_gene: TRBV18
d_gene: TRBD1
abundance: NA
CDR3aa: CASSPTFTGQGIDNEQFF
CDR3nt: TGTGCCAGCTCACCAACCTTTACGGGACAGGGGATCGACAATGAGCAGTTCTTC

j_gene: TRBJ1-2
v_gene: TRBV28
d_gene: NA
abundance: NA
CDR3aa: CASSLLGNYGYTF
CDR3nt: TGTGCCAGCAGTTTACTGGGGAACTATGGCTACACCTTC

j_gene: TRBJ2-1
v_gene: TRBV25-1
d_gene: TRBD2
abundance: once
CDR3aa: CASSESIAGVSEQFF
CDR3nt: TGTGCCAGCAGTGAATCTATAGCGGGAGTATCTGAGCAGTTCTTC

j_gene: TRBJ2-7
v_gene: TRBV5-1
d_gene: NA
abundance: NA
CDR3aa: CASSSRAVVPAYEQYF
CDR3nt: TGCGCCAGCAGCTCCAGAGCCGTAGTCCCTGCCTACGAGCAGTACTTC

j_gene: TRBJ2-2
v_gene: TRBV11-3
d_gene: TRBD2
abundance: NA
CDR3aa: CASSLVSSKREIANTGELFF
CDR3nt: TGTGCCAGCAGCTTAGTATCGTCGAAGCGGGAGATAGCGAACACCGGGGAGCTGTTTTTT

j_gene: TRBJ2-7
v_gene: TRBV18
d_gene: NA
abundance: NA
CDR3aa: CASSPETLSYEQYF
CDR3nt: TGTGCCAGCTCACCAGAGACATTATCCTACGAGCAGTACTTC

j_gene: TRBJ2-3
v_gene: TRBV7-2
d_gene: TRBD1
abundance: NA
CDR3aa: CASSLATGGSDTQYF
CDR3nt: TGTGCCAGCAGCTTAGCCACAGGGGGGTCAGATACGCAGTATTTT

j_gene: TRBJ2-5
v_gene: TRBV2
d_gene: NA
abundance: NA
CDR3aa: CASSGRVRETQYF
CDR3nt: TGTGCCAGCAGTGGCAGGGTACGTGAGACCCAGTACTTC

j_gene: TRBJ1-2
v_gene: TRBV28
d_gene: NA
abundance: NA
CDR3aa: CASSTFGDLKYGYTF
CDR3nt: TGTGCCAGCAGCACCTTTGGGGACCTGAAGTATGGCTACACCTTC